The present entry profiles one T cell receptor (beta chain) with its context. The CDR3 extends over 12 amino acids. CDR1 ENHRY and CDR2 SYGVKD come from the germline V gene. V shed 3 bases and J shed 6 bases, with 9 bases lying between them. The data derive from a study of blood T cell repertoires in COVID-19. Study summary: Sources were T cells, B-cell-depleted T cells, or PBMCs; the material itself was cDNA or gDNA.

The method was immunoSEQ multiplex PCR; TCRdb's version includes in-frame clones alone and lacks a portion of them. The sample contains a few hundred thousand clones, approximately 86% of which appear only once. The TCR sequence derives from a human donor with COVID-19, enrolled during active disease. The donor label of this sample is uncertain. The genes are TRBV10-3 and TRBJ2-7; D remains unclear. The sample was peripheral blood. CDR3 coding DNA: TGTGCCATCAGTGACTCGACACTCGAGCAGTACTTC. Amino acid sequence: CAISDSTLEQYF.